This T cell receptor (beta chain) was retrieved from a study of blood T cell repertoires in COVID-19. Data came from immunoSEQ multiplex PCR; TCRdb stores just in-frame clones and leaves some out. This repertoire shows 100,000 to 150,000 clones, about 89% found once; its top ten account for approximately 4.5%. A few counts support this clone. The V end was cut by 0 bases, the J end by 7 bases, with 12 bases between. Germline values: CDR1 LNHNV, CDR2 YYDKDF (reference sequence). This CDR3 contains 14 residues. The sequencing input was peripheral blood. The chain couples TRBV15 to TRBJ1-2; D unclear. The sequence came from a man aged 55 to 70 with COVID-19, enrolled during active disease. The CDR3 DNA is TGTGCCACCAGCAGAGATTTCCTCGGGGTTGGCTACACCTTC. Translated, it gives CATSRDFLGVGYTF.